This T cell receptor (beta chain) was retrieved from a study of OX40 agonist ivuxolimab in advanced cancers. About the research overall: The patients got ivuxolimab, which is an agonistic anti-OX40 (CD134) antibody. Three patients responded partially, comprising one with hepatocellular carcinoma and two with cutaneous melanoma.

Clones were sequenced by immunoSEQ multiplex PCR, and TCRdb holds only the in-frame ones, with some missing. Of around 87,000 clones listed, approximately 94% are singletons. Blood sampling took place at baseline, cycle 4 day 1, and cycle 7 day 1. V was shortened by 4 bases and J by 3 bases, with 10 bases between the two germline ends. CDR1 and CDR2 from the germline V gene are SQVTM and ANQGSEA. This CDR3 region has 12 residues. The receptor was isolated from an adult with an advanced solid tumor such as melanoma, head and neck, liver or kidney cancer. Material: CD4+ or CD8+ T cells sorted from blood, obtained in a trial of the OX40 agonist ivuxolimab. The V and J genes are TRBV29-1 and TRBJ2-7; no firm D call. The CDR3 loop reads CSVGGPGYEQYF. The CDR3 coding sequence is TGCAGCGTTGGCGGTCCAGGCTACGAGCAGTACTTC.